This TCR beta chain emerged from a study of blood T cell repertoires in COVID-19. Assay used: immunoSEQ multiplex PCR; TCRdb lists only in-frame clones, some missing. The table shows fewer than 250,000 clones, with 65% to 80% occurring only once. The CDR3 spans 13 residues. From germline, CDR1 is ENHRY and CDR2 SYGVKD. V lost 8 bases to trimming and J lost 6 bases; unmatched junction nucleotides: 7. This receptor was obtained from a woman aged 45-65 years with acute or convalescent COVID-19. Input material: peripheral blood. The chain combines TRBV10-3 with TRBJ1-2, with 9 positions matching TRBD1. The CDR3 nucleotides read TGTGCCATCCCCTACGGACAGGGGCATGGCTACACCTTC. Encoded protein: CAIPYGQGHGYTF.